The 24 T cell receptor beta chains below were found in one sample sequenced in a study of blood T cell repertoires in COVID-19. Libraries were prepared by immunoSEQ multiplex PCR; TCRdb keeps only in-frame clonotypes and omits some of them. This sample carries some 230,000 clones, approximately 80% of them seen once, and the ten largest clones take around 5.5%. Sequencing was performed on peripheral blood. The receptors here all came from a woman aged 55-69 years who had recovered from COVID-19.

This clone was seen only once. The chain couples TRBV6-5 to TRBJ2-2; TRBD2 might be the D (8 bases). V lost 6 bases to trimming and J lost 5 bases, with 13 bases between them. CDR3 length equals 14 residues. Germline V gene data show CDR1 as MNHEY and CDR2 as SVGAGI. The CDR3 coding sequence is TGTGCCAGCAGAGGGGGCGGGAGGACCGGGGAGCTGTTTTTT. As protein: CASRGGGRTGELFF.

The genes are TRBV7-8 and TRBJ2-7; TRBD1 aligns across 7 bases. The germline gives CDR1 SGHVS, CDR2 FQNEAQ. The CDR3 loop spans 15 amino acids. V shed 6 bases and J 1 base; nucleotides not matched to a gene: 9. DNA of the CDR3: TGTGCCAGCAGGGAGCAGACAGGGTTGTCCTACGAGCAGTACTTC. Protein sequence: CASREQTGLSYEQYF.

The chain links TRBV13 to TRBJ1-2; D unresolved. Trimming cost V 3 bases and J 5 bases, with 10 bases left between them. CDR1 is PRHDT, CDR2 FYEKMQ, per germline (reference sequence). This CDR3 contains 13 residues. This CDR3 is CASSFFRQYGYTF. In DNA form, the CDR3 reads TGTGCCAGCAGCTTCTTTCGCCAGTATGGCTACACCTTC.

The genes are TRBV30 and TRBJ1-1, with a tentative D call TRBD1 (6 bases). V was shortened by 2 bases and J by 8 bases, with 12 bases between the two germline ends. The germline V gene has CDR1 GTSNPN and CDR2 SVGIG (reference sequence). The CDR3 is 12 residues long. CDR3 coding DNA: TGTGCCTGGAGTCCCCCCGGGACAGAAGCTTTCTTT. Encoded protein: CAWSPPGTEAFF.

The chain couples TRBV4-1 to TRBJ2-1, with 9 bases identical to TRBD1. The CDR3 runs to 15 residues. V dropped 2 bases and J dropped 4; count of bases not matched to a gene: 3. Germline V gene lookup returns CDR1 MGHRA and CDR2 YSYEKL. CDR3 sequence reads: CASSQSGQGYNEQFF. CDR3 DNA sequence: TGCGCCAGCAGCCAATCTGGACAGGGGTACAATGAGCAGTTCTTC.

This clone was seen once. V is TRBV24-1 and J is TRBJ2-5, with TRBD2 matching 7 bases. The CDR3 runs 16 residues. Losses at the gene ends were 4 bases for V and 5 bases for J; bases not matched to a gene: 12. Looked up from germline, CDR1 is KGHDR and CDR2 is SFDVKD. The CDR3 sequence is CATSDPGTTGKETQYF. The CDR3 DNA reads TGTGCCACCAGTGACCCCGGGACTACCGGGAAGGAGACCCAGTACTTC.

This clone was seen more than once but under ten times. This chain joins TRBV19 and TRBJ1-2; D is possibly TRBD1 (6 bases). CDR1 LNHDA and CDR2 SQIVND come from the germline V gene (reference sequence). There are 13 residues in the CDR3. V dropped 6 bases and J dropped 8 bases, with 16 bases sitting between them. In DNA, the CDR3 is TGTGCCAGTAGCCCTGACAGGACACGCGGCTACACCTTC. Encoded protein: CASSPDRTRGYTF.

V and J are TRBV5-6 and TRBJ1-2, with 7 bases fitting TRBD1. Per the germline V gene, CDR1 is SGHDT and CDR2 is YYEEEE. The V gene end was trimmed by 4 bases and the J gene end by 4 bases; junction bases not matched to a gene: 10. The CDR3 length is 15 residues. CDR3 loop: CASSAAGTATYGYTF. In DNA form, the CDR3 reads TGTGCCAGCAGCGCTGCCGGGACAGCCACCTATGGCTACACCTTC. Using reference TRBV5-6 and TRBJ1-2 for the parts outside the CDR3, the full variable domain is DAGVTQSPTHLIKTRGQQVTLRCSPKSGHDTVSWYQQALGQGPQFIFQYYEEEERQRGNFPDRFSGHQFPNYSSELNVNALLLGDSALYLCASSAAGTATYGYTFGSGTRLTVV.

This chain connects TRBV7-2 to TRBJ2-7; D remains unclear. The CDR3 is 12 residues long. The V end was cut by 8 bases, the J end by 3 bases, with 11 bases between. In germline, CDR1 is SGHTA, CDR2 FQGNSA. The CDR3 spells CASGQAFYEQYF. The DNA of the CDR3 is TGTGCCAGCGGGCAGGCCTTCTACGAGCAGTACTTC. Supplemented by reference TRBV7-2 and TRBJ2-7, the full variable domain reads GAGVSQSPSNKVTEKGKDVELRCDPISGHTALYWYRQSLGQGLEFLIYFQGNSAPDKSGLPSDRFSAERTGGSVSTLTIQRTQQEDSAVYLCASGQAFYEQYFGPGTRLTVT.

The CDR3 loop reads CASSLVVIPRGATEAFF. The DNA for the CDR3 is TGTGCCAGCAGCTTAGTCGTAATCCCTCGGGGGGCCACTGAAGCTTTCTTT. The rearrangement links TRBV7-9 to TRBJ1-1; weak D call: TRBD1 (6 bases). Germline CDR1 and CDR2: SEHNR and FQNEAQ (reference sequence). The CDR3 length is 17 residues. The germline V and J ends were trimmed by 1 base and 4 bases, with 19 bases remaining between them.

J is TRBJ2-7 and V is TRBV7-2; 9 bases fit TRBD1. The CDR3 is 15 residues long. Germline trimming cut 6 bases from V and 3 bases from J; bases unmatched to any gene: 9. The V gene's germline CDR1 is SGHTA and CDR2 FQGNSA. CDR3 amino acids: CASSPGTGPNYEQYF. The CDR3 region has the DNA TGTGCCAGCAGTCCCGGGACAGGGCCAAACTACGAGCAGTACTTC.

This clone was counted only a few times. This chain connects TRBV9 to TRBJ2-7; possible D gene TRBD2, 6 bases. CDR3 length: 15 amino acids. V was pared by 0 bases and J by 3 bases, with 13 bases between. Germline V lookup: CDR1 SGDLS, CDR2 YYNGEE. The CDR3 loop is CASSVAPSANYEQYF. The CDR3 bases are TGTGCCAGCAGCGTAGCTCCTAGCGCGAACTACGAGCAGTACTTC.

The chain couples TRBV6-5 to TRBJ1-1, with 8 bases identical to TRBD1. The V segment lost 6 bases and the J segment 5 bases; nucleotides outside the gene matches: 8. This CDR3 region has 14 residues. In germline, CDR1 is MNHEY, CDR2 SVGAGI. The CDR3 protein is CASRDWTGLTEAFF. The CDR3 nucleotides read TGTGCCAGCAGAGACTGGACAGGGTTGACTGAAGCTTTCTTT.

V is TRBV6-6 and J is TRBJ1-3; a weak D match, TRBD1 (5 bases). Germline CDR1 and CDR2: MNHNY and SVGAGI (reference sequence). This CDR3 has 16 amino acids. V lost 0 bases and J 0 bases, leaving 9 bases between the germline ends. Written as DNA, the CDR3 is TGTGCCAGCAGTTACTCTTTCGGGGGCTCTGGAAACACCATATATTTT. This encodes CASSYSFGGSGNTIYF.

The rearrangement joins TRBV27 to TRBJ2-6; the match to TRBD1 covers 7 bases. Germline V gives CDR1 MNHEY, CDR2 SMNVEV (reference sequence). The junction had 5 bases not matched to a gene; V was cut back by 5 bases and J by 1 base. CDR3 length equals 16 residues. The CDR3 reads CASSTRQGSGANVLTF. CDR3 in DNA: TGTGCCAGCAGTACAAGACAGGGATCTGGGGCCAACGTCCTGACTTTC.

The gene calls are TRBV6-2 or TRBV6-3 and TRBJ1-5; D is ambiguous. The V end was cut by 2 bases, the J end by 5 bases, with 10 bases between. Germline CDR1 MNHEY, CDR2 SVGEGT. The CDR3 consists of 14 residues. In nucleotides, the CDR3 is TGTGCCAGCAGTTACCCGCAGGAGGATCAGCCCCAGCATTTT. This sequence encodes CASSYPQEDQPQHF.

This clone was detected a few times. The chain is built from TRBV29-1 and TRBJ2-1; the match to TRBD2 covers 12 bases. This CDR3 is built from 15 residues. Germline-derived CDR1 and CDR2 are SQVTM and ANQGSEA. V lost 7 bases, J lost 1 base, and 5 bases stayed unmatched. CDR3 sequence reads: CSAWTSGESYNEQFF. DNA for the CDR3: TGCAGCGCCTGGACTAGCGGGGAGTCCTACAATGAGCAGTTCTTC.

This clone has just one count. The J gene is TRBJ1-2, the V gene TRBV6-6; the D gene is possibly TRBD1 (6 bases). Germline CDR1 and CDR2: MNHNY and SVGAGI (reference sequence). The CDR3 consists of 11 residues. Trimming removed 7 bases at V and 8 bases at J, with 11 bases between. The CDR3 DNA is TGTGCCAGCAAGGGGGACGGCGGCTACACCTTC. Translation: CASKGDGGYTF.

The rearrangement links TRBV3-1 (or the pseudogene TRBV3-2) to TRBJ2-1; the match to TRBD2 covers 9 bases. Germline CDR1 is LGHDT and CDR2 is YNNKEL (reference sequence). CDR3 length: 14 residues. V trimming: 4 bases; J trimming: 3 bases; junction bases outside the gene matches: 1. CDR3 sequence (DNA): TGTGCCAGCAGCCTAGCGGGGGACTACAATGAGCAGTTCTTC. This translates into CASSLAGDYNEQFF.

The sample holds a few counts of this clone. The V and J genes are TRBV4-2 and TRBJ2-2, with D possibly being TRBD2 (6 bases). Trimming shortened V by 4 bases and J by 1 base, and 7 bases separated the two germline ends. CDR3 length: 14 residues. Looked up from germline, CDR1 is LGHNA and CDR2 is YNFKEQ. The CDR3 nucleotides are TGTGCCAGCAGCCGGGGGGAGAACACCGGGGAGCTGTTTTTT. It specifies CASSRGENTGELFF.

V usage is TRBV5-1 and J usage is TRBJ1-1, with no clear D. Germline loops: CDR1 SGHRS, CDR2 YFSETQ. The V end lost 1 base, the J end lost 1 base, and 14 bases lay between the germline ends. The CDR3 runs 16 residues. CDR3 sequence: CASSLMGGPPNTEAFF. CDR3 bases: TGCGCCAGCAGCTTGATGGGCGGGCCCCCGAACACTGAAGCTTTCTTT.

This rearrangement joins TRBV30 to TRBJ1-3; D remains ambiguous. Deletions cut 0 bases from V and 8 bases from J, with 17 bases between. Germline V CDR1 and CDR2: GTSNPN, SVGIG (reference sequence). The CDR3 spans 15 residues. CDR3 in amino acids: CAWSVSGVSRDTIYF. The CDR3 region has the DNA TGTGCCTGGAGTGTTTCCGGGGTTAGTCGGGACACCATATATTTT.

The CDR3 sequence: CASSLWDRGDTEAFF. CDR3 coding DNA: TGCGCCAGCAGCCTGTGGGACAGGGGGGACACTGAAGCTTTCTTT. V and J are TRBV5-1 and TRBJ1-1; TRBD1 matches 11 bases. J gave up 3 bases and V 4 bases, and 5 bases lay outside the gene matches. CDR1 and CDR2 from the germline V gene are SGHRS and YFSETQ. The CDR3 loop spans 15 amino acids.

The chain joins TRBV3-1 (or the pseudogene TRBV3-2) to TRBJ1-6, with TRBD1 identical over 8 bases. V was clipped by 0 bases and J by 9 bases; unmatched bases: 4. Germline CDR1 is LGHDT and CDR2 is YNNKEL (reference sequence). The CDR3 length is 15 residues. This CDR3 reads CASSQDSDRASPLHF. In DNA form, the CDR3 reads TGTGCCAGCAGCCAAGATTCGGACAGGGCTTCACCCCTCCACTTT.